These T cell receptor beta chains were read from a single sample in a study of blood T cell repertoires in COVID-19. Clones were read by immunoSEQ multiplex PCR, and TCRdb kept only the in-frame ones, dropping some. This sample has about 220,000 clones; 82% occur once, and the top ten carry 5.2%. Specimen: peripheral blood. The receptors shown here come from a woman in her sixties or seventies with COVID-19, enrolled during active disease. Each CDR3 is given with its conserved first and last residue. Each record gives: V gene, D gene, clone size, J gene, CDR3 protein, CDR3 DNA. The D gene is left open where the match is weak. The size field is filled for only some rows; it gives once, few, many or a size class.

TRBV18	NA	NA	TRBJ1-4	CASSPRAGIQEKLFF	TGTGCCAGCTCACCCCGGGCGGGGATTCAAGAAAAACTGTTTTTT
TRBV5-1	NA	few	TRBJ1-1	CASSLQDMNTEAFF	TGCGCCAGCAGCTTACAGGACATGAACACTGAAGCTTTCTTT
TRBV27	NA	once	TRBJ2-1	CASSSGQPSYEQFF	TGTGCCAGCAGTTCCGGACAGCCTTCATACGAGCAGTTCTTC
TRBV28	TRBD2	NA	TRBJ2-7	CASSLFGGGGSLDEQYF	TGTGCCAGCAGTTTATTCGGGGGGGGCGGGAGCCTCGACGAGCAGTACTTC
TRBV6-2/TRBV6-3	TRBD2	NA	TRBJ2-1	CASSYSQRELYEQFF	TGTGCCAGCAGTTACTCCCAGCGGGAGCTCTATGAGCAGTTCTTC
TRBV28	NA	NA	TRBJ2-2	CASSPQAPPGHANTGELFF	TGTGCCAGCAGTCCACAAGCCCCCCCAGGACATGCGAACACCGGGGAGCTGTTTTTT
TRBV19	NA	NA	TRBJ2-1	CASRTQGNEQFF	TGTGCCAGTAGGACACAGGGAAATGAGCAGTTCTTC
TRBV27	TRBD1	NA	TRBJ1-2	CASSLLGRGNGYTF	TGTGCCAGCAGTTTATTGGGCAGGGGGAACGGCTACACCTTC
TRBV5-5	TRBD1	once	TRBJ2-1	CASIPGQGNNEQFF	TGTGCCAGCATCCCTGGACAGGGGAACAATGAGCAGTTCTTC
TRBV5-1	TRBD1	NA	TRBJ2-2	CASSPLGTGAENYNTGELFF	TGCGCCAGCAGCCCCCTCGGGACAGGGGCCGAGAACTATAACACCGGGGAGCTGTTTTTT
TRBV7-3	TRBD1	NA	TRBJ2-2	CASSSTPGGHGELFF	TGTGCCAGCAGTAGCACACCAGGGGGACACGGGGAGCTGTTTTTT
TRBV11-2	NA	NA	TRBJ1-3	CASSFGGPGNTIYF	TGTGCCAGCAGCTTCGGAGGGCCTGGAAACACCATATATTTT
TRBV3-1/TRBV3-2	NA	NA	TRBJ1-4	CASSRQPNEKLFF	TGTGCCAGCAGCCGACAGCCGAATGAAAAACTGTTTTTT
TRBV19	NA	NA	TRBJ2-1	CASSMTARPSPRGFRDNEQFF	TGTGCCAGTAGTATGACGGCCCGCCCCTCCCCAAGAGGGTTTAGGGACAATGAGCAGTTCTTC
TRBV7-2	NA	NA	TRBJ1-6	CASSLDGATNPLNNSPLHF	TGTGCCAGCAGCTTAGATGGGGCAACCAACCCCCTGAATAATTCACCCCTCCACTTT
TRBV2	TRBD2	NA	TRBJ2-7	CATLAGGRSYEQYF	TGTGCCACCTTAGCGGGAGGGCGATCCTACGAGCAGTACTTC
TRBV3-1/TRBV3-2	TRBD2	NA	TRBJ2-1	CASSSTLAGKNNEQFF	TGTGCCAGCAGCTCGACACTAGCGGGGAAAAACAATGAGCAGTTCTTC
TRBV28	TRBD1	once	TRBJ2-5	CASSLYGTGQETQYF	TGTGCCAGCAGTTTATACGGGACAGGGCAAGAGACCCAGTACTTC
TRBV3-1/TRBV3-2	NA	NA	TRBJ1-1	CASSQGAGTEAFF	TGTGCCAGCAGCCAGGGGGCTGGGACTGAAGCTTTCTTT
TRBV27	NA	NA	TRBJ2-3	CASSSKRTLTDTQYF	TGTGCCAGCAGTTCCAAGCGGACCCTCACAGATACGCAGTATTTT
TRBV29-1	NA	NA	TRBJ2-1	CSAVNNEQFF	TGCAGCGCCGTTAATAATGAGCAGTTCTTC
TRBV28	NA	NA	TRBJ2-5	CASSLLGPQETQYF	TGTGCCAGCAGCCTGCTAGGTCCTCAAGAGACCCAGTACTTC
TRBV2	NA	NA	TRBJ2-5	CASSEIAGRQETQYF	TGTGCCAGCAGTGAAATCGCAGGGAGGCAAGAGACCCAGTACTTC
TRBV2	NA	NA	TRBJ2-1	CASSQIRGEQFF	TGTGCCAGCAGTCAGATCCGCGGTGAGCAGTTCTTC
TRBV30	NA	NA	TRBJ1-3	CAWAIGTGNTIYF	TGTGCCTGGGCAATCGGGACAGGAAACACCATATATTTT
TRBV4-3	NA	NA	TRBJ2-1	CASSQEDGVAEQFF	TGCGCCAGCAGCCAAGAGGACGGGGTCGCGGAGCAGTTCTTC
TRBV13	TRBD1	NA	TRBJ2-1	CASSIRDRAFGQFF	TGTGCCAGCAGCATCCGGGACAGGGCCTTTGGGCAGTTCTTC
TRBV5-1	TRBD1	NA	TRBJ2-7	CASSSGQGAYEQYF	TGCGCCAGCAGCTCTGGACAGGGGGCGTACGAGCAGTACTTC
TRBV7-3	NA	NA	TRBJ2-3	CASSLKREDTQYF	TGTGCCAGCAGCTTGAAGAGGGAAGATACGCAGTATTTT
TRBV11-2	TRBD1	NA	TRBJ2-5	CASSAGTGDRIQETQYF	TGTGCCAGCAGCGCGGGGACCGGGGACAGGATTCAAGAGACCCAGTACTTC
TRBV6-1	TRBD2	NA	TRBJ2-5	CASSDRPSGTQYF	TGTGCCAGCAGTGACAGACCTAGCGGGACCCAGTACTTC
TRBV27	TRBD1	NA	TRBJ1-2	CASSLTRTGKAYTF	TGTGCCAGCAGCCTAACCCGGACAGGGAAGGCCTACACCTTC
TRBV29-1	NA	NA	TRBJ1-1	CSVEVSGGDTEAFF	TGCAGCGTTGAAGTTTCGGGGGGGGACACTGAAGCTTTCTTT
TRBV28	TRBD1	NA	TRBJ2-7	CASTLGTGRNEQYF	TGTGCCAGCACCCTGGGGACAGGGCGGAACGAGCAGTACTTC
TRBV6-6	TRBD1	NA	TRBJ2-7	CASNSGTGITYEQYF	TGTGCCAGCAACTCCGGGACAGGGATCACCTACGAGCAGTACTTC
TRBV10-3	NA	many	TRBJ2-7	CAISLGLLSSYEQYF	TGTGCCATCAGTCTAGGACTTTTGAGCTCCTACGAGCAGTACTTC
TRBV20-1	TRBD2	NA	TRBJ2-1	CSASSVAGGPLSYNEQFF	TGCAGTGCTAGTTCGGTAGCGGGAGGGCCTCTGTCCTACAATGAGCAGTTCTTC
TRBV18	NA	once	TRBJ1-5	CASSISDSLNQPQHF	TGTGCCAGCTCGATTTCGGACAGCCTAAATCAGCCCCAGCATTTT
TRBV5-1	NA	NA	TRBJ1-5	CASSLEAGNNQPQHF	TGCGCCAGCAGCTTGGAAGCAGGGAACAATCAGCCCCAGCATTTT
TRBV5-8	TRBD1	NA	TRBJ1-2	CASIGANAGQEIYGYTF	TGTGCCAGCATCGGGGCCAATGCGGGACAGGAGATCTATGGCTACACCTTC
TRBV3-1/TRBV3-2	NA	NA	TRBJ1-3	CASSHDRERYF	TGTGCCAGCAGCCACGACCGGGAACGATATTTT
TRBV29-1	TRBD1	NA	TRBJ1-1	CSFRTGMYTEAFF	TGCAGCTTCCGGACAGGGATGTACACTGAAGCTTTCTTT
TRBV28	TRBD2	NA	TRBJ2-3	CASRPAGGGTDTQYF	TGTGCCAGCAGGCCCGCGGGAGGCGGTACAGATACGCAGTATTTT
TRBV5-4	TRBD1	NA	TRBJ1-6	CASSLAGQGSSPLHF	TGTGCCAGCAGCTTGGCCGGACAGGGGAGTTCACCCCTCCACTTT
TRBV28	TRBD1	NA	TRBJ1-5	CASSSGTGGRYQPQHF	TGTGCCAGCAGTTCTGGAACAGGGGGGAGATATCAGCCCCAGCATTTT
TRBV28	NA	NA	TRBJ1-5	CASSYPSVHQPQHF	TGTGCCAGCAGTTATCCTTCCGTCCATCAGCCCCAGCATTTT
TRBV9	TRBD1	NA	TRBJ2-7	CASSVGETGYYEQYF	TGTGCCAGCAGCGTAGGTGAGACAGGGTACTACGAGCAGTACTTC
TRBV18	TRBD2	few	TRBJ2-3	CASSPSTSGSDTQYF	TGTGCCAGCTCACCTTCGACTAGCGGGAGTGATACGCAGTATTTT